Below, 21 T cell receptor beta chains from the same sample are listed, as sequenced in a study of cytomegalovirus exposure and HLA in healthy donors. PCR amplification relied on 60 Vbeta primers (plus 13 Jbeta primers). The repertoire was sequenced with immunoSEQ multiplex PCR; TCRdb's copy has only in-frame clones and lacks some. The table shows fewer than 150,000 clones, with about 80% occurring only once. Material for sequencing was PBMCs. The source is a middle-aged woman in good health and CMV-seropositive.

This clone was seen only once. CDR3 amino acids: CSVGGQGVKGTEAFF. The CDR3 bases are TGCAGCGTTGGGGGACAGGGGGTTAAGGGCACTGAAGCTTTCTTT. This chain links TRBV29-1 with TRBJ1-1; 11 bases agree with TRBD1. Germline V gene data show CDR1 as SQVTM and CDR2 as ANQGSEA. This CDR3 is built from 15 residues. V lost 4 bases and J lost 4; bases outside the gene matches: 8.

The chain combines TRBV6-4 with TRBJ1-1; no reliable D call. The CDR3 contains 13 residues. Germline V gene lookup returns CDR1 MRHNA and CDR2 SNTAGT. Between the trimmed V and J ends, which lost 6 bases and 2 bases, there was a span of 10 bases. The CDR3 DNA is TGTGCCAGCAGGGCAGGTTACAACACTGAAGCTTTCTTT. Translated, it gives CASRAGYNTEAFF.

This sequence joins TRBV6-5 and TRBJ2-1, with 7 bases matching TRBD1. CDR1 and CDR2 from the germline V gene are MNHEY and SVGAGI. The CDR3 is 16 amino acids. Trimming at V came to 1 base and at J to 0 bases, leaving 3 bases not matched to a gene. This CDR3 reads CASSYFRDSSYNEQFF. The CDR3 region has the DNA TGTGCCAGCAGTTACTTCCGGGACAGCTCCTACAATGAGCAGTTCTTC.

The genes are TRBV30 and TRBJ2-1; possibly TRBD2 for D (5 bases). V lost 2 bases, J lost 2 bases, and 7 bases lay in between. In germline, CDR1 is GTSNPN, CDR2 SVGIG (reference sequence). The CDR3 contains 13 residues. The CDR3 spells CAWSTGTYNEQFF. CDR3 DNA: TGTGCCTGGAGTACCGGGACCTACAATGAGCAGTTCTTC.

The V call is TRBV19, the J call TRBJ2-7, with D unresolved. Trimming stripped 3 bases from V and 1 base from J, with 10 bases between. The CDR3 spans 14 residues. Germline values: CDR1 LNHDA, CDR2 SQIVND (reference sequence). The CDR3 bases are TGTGCCAGTAGTATGGGCAGTGCTTCCTACGAGCAGTACTTC. Residues: CASSMGSASYEQYF.

This clone showed up just once. V and J are TRBV14 and TRBJ2-1, with D maybe TRBD2 (7 bases). V was clipped by 1 base and J by 9 bases, with 10 bases between them. This CDR3 is built from 13 residues. Germline values: CDR1 SGHDN, CDR2 FVKESK. CDR3 amino acids: CASSQGGGAEQFF. As DNA, the CDR3 is TGTGCCAGCAGCCAAGGAGGGGGGGCTGAGCAGTTCTTC.

This rearrangement joins TRBV30 to TRBJ2-1; 7 bases align to TRBD1. With V trimmed by 2 bases and J by 2 bases, 6 bases remained unmatched. This CDR3 has 15 amino acids. Looked up from germline, CDR1 is GTSNPN and CDR2 is SVGIG (reference sequence). In nucleotides, the CDR3 is TGTGCCTGGAGTACGGGGCAGGGGGCCTACAATGAGCAGTTCTTC. Translating it yields CAWSTGQGAYNEQFF. The variable domain in full, with the rest retrieved from reference TRBV30 and TRBJ2-1, is SQTIHQWPATLVQPVGSPLSLECTVEGTSNPNLYWYRQAAGRGLQLLFYSVGIGQISSEVPQNLSASRPQDRQFILSSKKLLLSDSGFYLCAWSTGQGAYNEQFFGPGTRLTVL.

J is TRBJ2-7 and V is TRBV7-9, with 9 bases aligning to TRBD1. The trim removed 2 bases at V and 5 bases at J, leaving 1 base unmatched. The length of the CDR3 is 13 residues. CDR1 is SEHNR and CDR2 is FQNEAQ in the germline V gene (reference sequence). CDR3 loop: CASSLTGGNEQYF. CDR3 bases: TGTGCCAGCAGCTTAACAGGGGGCAACGAGCAGTACTTC.

J is TRBJ1-2 and V is TRBV19, with 7 bases that match TRBD1. There are 15 residues in the CDR3. Germline V gene lookup returns CDR1 LNHDA and CDR2 SQIVND (reference sequence). J was trimmed by 5 bases and V by 3 bases; bases with no gene match: 9. CDR3 DNA sequence: TGTGCCAGTAGTATTCCAGGGGGAACTGCTTATGGCTACACCTTC. Translated: CASSIPGGTAYGYTF.

The chain couples TRBV12-5 to TRBJ1-1; D is undetermined. Germline V lookup: CDR1 LGHNT, CDR2 FRNRAP. V shed 1 base and J shed 0 bases, with 6 bases lying between them. The CDR3 length is 14 residues. In DNA form, the CDR3 reads TGTGCTAGTGGTTTGGGAGGGATGAACACTGAAGCTTTCTTT. Translated, it gives CASGLGGMNTEAFF.

The chain recombines TRBV7-3 with TRBJ1-1, with D tentatively TRBD1 (5 bases). The V end was cut by 5 bases, the J end by 8 bases, with 15 bases between. CDR3 length: 13 amino acids. The germline CDR1 and CDR2 sequences are SGHTA and FQGTGA. CDR3 sequence reads: CASSLGEGREAFF. The CDR3 DNA reads TGTGCCAGCAGCCTAGGGGAGGGAAGGGAAGCTTTCTTT.

This clone has just a few counts. The chain is built from TRBV6-1 and TRBJ2-6; possible D gene TRBD1, 6 bases. Deletions cut 1 base from V and 4 bases from J, with 11 bases between. This CDR3 spans 16 amino acids. The germline V gene has CDR1 MNHNS and CDR2 SASEGT. The CDR3 protein is CASSEEARGGANVLTF. CDR3 DNA sequence: TGTGCCAGCAGTGAAGAGGCAAGGGGGGGGGCCAACGTCCTGACTTTC.

This sequence joins TRBV7-2 and TRBJ1-3, with TRBD1 identical over 9 bases. Germline CDR1 reads SGHTA; CDR2 reads FQGNSA. The CDR3 contains 15 residues. The V and J ends lost 1 base and 8 bases, in that order; junction bases with no gene match: 6. CDR3 DNA sequence: TGTGCCAGCAGCTTAGTAGGGACAGGGTCGGACACCATATATTTT. Amino acid sequence: CASSLVGTGSDTIYF.

The chain has TRBV6-1 and TRBJ1-5, with D possibly being TRBD1 (5 bases). CDR1 is MNHNS and CDR2 is SASEGT in the germline V gene. Trimming took off 0 bases at V and 0 bases at J, with 15 bases between the two ends. The CDR3 loop spans 18 amino acids. CDR3 sequence (DNA): TGTGCCAGCAGTGAAGCGTCTAGCGGGGGACTTAGCAATCAGCCCCAGCATTTT. Translation: CASSEASSGGLSNQPQHF.

The V and J genes are TRBV7-8 and TRBJ2-1; 8 nucleotides agree with TRBD2. The V gene end was trimmed by 2 bases and the J gene end by 9 bases; junction bases not matched to a gene: 12. This CDR3 comprises 16 residues. Germline values: CDR1 SGHVS, CDR2 FQNEAQ. Here the CDR3 reads CASSLRETSARGEQFF. DNA for the CDR3: TGTGCCAGCAGCTTACGCGAGACTAGCGCTAGGGGTGAGCAGTTCTTC.

Points on this clone: Compared with germline, one end of the junction differs, possibly owing to a read error. The rearrangement links TRBV7-7 to TRBJ2-7; 7 bases are shared with TRBD1. The length of the CDR3 is 12 residues. CDR1 and CDR2 from the germline V gene are SSHAT and FNYEAQ (reference sequence). The CDR3 protein is CASSPTGDEQYF. CDR3 DNA sequence: TGTGCTAGCAGCCCTACAGGGGACGAGCAGTACTTC.

The chain is built from TRBV5-1 and TRBJ2-3, with D possibly matching TRBD1 (6 bases). The CDR3 runs 16 residues. Trimming pared 0 bases from V and 3 bases from J, leaving 14 bases between. Germline V CDR1 and CDR2: SGHRS, YFSETQ. DNA for the CDR3: TGCGCCAGCAGCTTGGCCGAGGGGGTTCCGACAGATACGCAGTATTTT. Encoded protein: CASSLAEGVPTDTQYF.

The V and J genes are TRBV11-2 and TRBJ2-7; maybe TRBD2 (5 bases). This CDR3 has 14 amino acids. The V end was cut by 5 bases, the J end by 2 bases, with 13 bases between. The germline V gene has CDR1 SGHAT and CDR2 FQNNGV. The CDR3 nucleotides are TGTGCCAGCAGCCTAGGCTGGGGAGCCTACGAGCAGTACTTC. The encoded protein is CASSLGWGAYEQYF.

This clone turned up a few times. The chain combines TRBV5-6 with TRBJ1-4, with unresolved D. CDR3 length: 15 residues. Germline values: CDR1 SGHDT, CDR2 YYEEEE. V was trimmed by 0 bases and J by 4 bases, leaving 10 bases between them. Here the CDR3 reads CASSLATAVNEKLFF. In nucleotides, the CDR3 is TGTGCCAGCAGCTTGGCGACGGCGGTTAATGAAAAACTGTTTTTT. Variable domain in full (rest from reference TRBV5-6 and TRBJ1-4): DAGVTQSPTHLIKTRGQQVTLRCSPKSGHDTVSWYQQALGQGPQFIFQYYEEEERQRGNFPDRFSGHQFPNYSSELNVNALLLGDSALYLCASSLATAVNEKLFFGSGTQLSVL.

The chain employs TRBV7-6 and TRBJ1-3; no firm D call. CDR1 is SGHVS, CDR2 FNYEAQ, per germline. This CDR3 has 16 residues. V dropped 5 bases and J dropped 4 bases, with 18 bases sitting between them. CDR3 DNA: TGTGCCAGCAGCCACCCCGGGGTAGAGGCAGGAAACACCATATATTTT. It yields the protein CASSHPGVEAGNTIYF. Variable domain in full (rest from reference TRBV7-6 and TRBJ1-3): GAGVSQSPRYKVTKRGQDVALRCDPISGHVSLYWYRQALGQGPEFLTYFNYEAQQDKSGLPNDRFSAERPEGSISTLTIQRTEQRDSAMYRCASSHPGVEAGNTIYFGEGSWLTVV.

The rearrangement joins TRBV14 to TRBJ1-4; D perhaps matches TRBD1 (5 bases). The CDR3 is made up of 14 amino acids. V was cut by 4 bases and J by 7 bases, with 13 bases left in between. Germline V CDR1 and CDR2: SGHDN, FVKESK. For the CDR3, the DNA is TGTGCCAGCAGCCGGGGGGGTGCTGGTGAAAAACTGTTTTTT. This gives the protein CASSRGGAGEKLFF.